The rows below give T cell receptor beta chains drawn from one sample of a study of cytomegalovirus exposure and HLA in healthy donors. Repertoires were generated with immunoSEQ multiplex PCR, while TCRdb's copy carries only in-frame clones and drops some. The profile shows over 150,000 clones, over 80% of them singletons. Sequenced sample: PBMCs. These TCRs come from a man aged 50 to 60 in good health and CMV-seronegative. The CDR3 runs from the conserved cysteine through the conserved F or W. Each record gives: J gene, V gene, D gene, clone size, CDR3 protein, CDR3 DNA. D genes are given only for firm matches. A clone size is listed for some rows: how often the clone was seen (once, few, many), or a class if it is expanded.

>TRBJ2-5|TRBV27|NA|NA
CASSLGSARQTKETQYF
TGTGCCAGCAGTTTAGGTTCGGCGAGGCAGACCAAAGAGACCCAGTACTTC
>TRBJ1-6|TRBV11-3|NA|NA
CASSRGHGNSPLHF
TGTGCCAGCAGCCGCGGTCACGGGAATTCACCCCTCCACTTT
>TRBJ2-3|TRBV7-2|TRBD1|NA
CASSAQGVSTDTQYF
TGTGCCAGCAGCGCACAGGGGGTTAGCACAGATACGCAGTATTTT
>TRBJ2-7|TRBV9|NA|few
CASSVGTRNYEQYF
TGTGCCAGCAGCGTAGGGACAAGGAACTACGAGCAGTACTTC
>TRBJ1-5|TRBV15|NA|NA
CATAYSNQPQHF
TGTGCCACCGCGTATAGCAATCAGCCCCAGCATTTT
>TRBJ1-5|TRBV19|NA|NA
CASSIDHRGARNQPQHF
TGTGCCAGTAGTATAGATCATCGGGGGGCCCGCAATCAGCCCCAGCATTTT
>TRBJ1-3|TRBV30|NA|NA
CAWSDQGWNTIYF
TGTGCCTGGAGTGACCAGGGCTGGAACACCATATATTTT
>TRBJ2-7|TRBV18|TRBD2|NA
CASSPGLAGGPRDEQYF
TGTGCCAGCTCACCCGGACTAGCGGGAGGGCCTCGGGACGAGCAGTACTTC
>TRBJ2-1|TRBV5-6|TRBD1|NA
CASSLAGQGSYNEQFF
TGTGCCAGCAGCTTGGCCGGACAGGGGTCCTACAATGAGCAGTTCTTC
>TRBJ1-4|TRBV28|NA|NA
CASSFYGWNEKLFF
TGTGCCAGCAGTTTCTACGGGTGGAATGAAAAACTGTTTTTT
>TRBJ1-2|TRBV7-9|TRBD1|NA
CASSSIDRGRYGYTF
TGTGCCAGCAGCTCGATTGACAGGGGGCGATATGGCTACACCTTC
>TRBJ2-7|TRBV5-1|TRBD2|NA
CASTPQGGGAGYEQYF
TGCGCCAGCACGCCCCAGGGCGGGGGGGCCGGGTACGAGCAGTACTTC
>TRBJ1-1|TRBV2|NA|few
CASSYRTTEAFF
TGTGCCAGCAGCTACAGGACCACTGAAGCTTTCTTT
>TRBJ1-4|TRBV5-1|TRBD1|NA
CASSLQGATNEKLFF
TGCGCCAGCAGCTTACAGGGGGCAACTAATGAAAAACTGTTTTTT
>TRBJ1-5|TRBV10-3|NA|once
CAISESILRGGAQPQHF
TGTGCCATCAGTGAGTCGATTCTTAGGGGAGGGGCTCAGCCCCAGCATTTT
>TRBJ2-5|TRBV7-8|TRBD2|NA
CASSLQGGRYGQYF
TGTGCCAGCAGCTTACAAGGCGGGAGGTATGGGCAGTACTTC
>TRBJ1-5|TRBV9|NA|NA
CASSVGLHSNQPQHF
TGTGCCAGCAGCGTGGGACTTCATAGCAATCAGCCCCAGCATTTT
>TRBJ2-7|TRBV19|TRBD2|few
CASSTLSGAITYEQYF
TGTGCCAGTAGTACCCTTAGCGGGGCTATTACCTACGAGCAGTACTTC
>TRBJ2-3|TRBV18|NA|NA
CASSPLGRPSTDTQYF
TGTGCCAGCTCACCCCTGGGCAGACCAAGCACAGATACGCAGTATTTT
>TRBJ2-5|TRBV18|TRBD1|NA
CASSPRTGRETQYF
TGTGCCAGCTCACCACGGACAGGGAGAGAGACCCAGTACTTC
>TRBJ2-5|TRBV7-2|NA|NA
CASSLGGLAEETQYF
TGTGCCAGCAGCTTAGGGGGGCTAGCGGAAGAGACCCAGTACTTC
>TRBJ2-3|TRBV5-1|TRBD1|NA
CASSLGQVRTDTQYF
TGCGCCAGCAGCCTGGGACAGGTGAGGACAGATACGCAGTATTTT
>TRBJ2-7|TRBV27|TRBD1|NA
CASLVFRDRGAEQYF
TGTGCCAGCCTCGTCTTCCGGGACAGGGGGGCGGAGCAGTACTTC
>TRBJ2-1|TRBV19|NA|NA
CASSIIAQSSYNEQFF
TGTGCCAGTAGTATTATAGCGCAGAGCTCCTACAATGAGCAGTTCTTC
>TRBJ2-7|TRBV7-9|NA|NA
CASSLASVTYEQYF
TGTGCCAGCAGCTTAGCGTCCGTTACCTACGAGCAGTACTTC
>TRBJ1-6|TRBV14|NA|NA
CASSRRGNSPLHF
TGTGCCAGCAGCCGAAGAGGGAATTCACCCCTCCACTTT
>TRBJ2-7|TRBV14|NA|NA
CASSQGAGLSYEQYF
TGTGCCAGCAGCCAAGGGGCAGGTCTCTCCTACGAGCAGTACTTC
>TRBJ1-1|TRBV5-8|TRBD1|NA
CASRKGQGLFEAFF
TGTGCCAGCAGAAAGGGACAGGGATTATTTGAAGCTTTCTTT
>TRBJ1-1|TRBV5-8|NA|NA
CASSPLRRGKDTEAFF
TGTGCCAGCAGCCCACTTCGTCGGGGGAAGGACACTGAAGCTTTCTTT
>TRBJ1-4|TRBV29-1|TRBD1|few
CSVRRTGSQKLFF
TGCAGCGTAAGGCGGACAGGGAGTCAAAAACTGTTTTTT
>TRBJ1-6|TRBV4-2|TRBD1|NA
CASSQEQGMLNSPLHF
TGTGCCAGCAGCCAAGAACAGGGGATGCTAAATTCACCCCTCCACTTT
>TRBJ1-4|TRBV27|NA|NA
CASSLAGVGEKLFF
TGTGCCAGCAGTTTAGCAGGGGTCGGAGAAAAACTGTTTTTT
>TRBJ1-3|TRBV6-5|TRBD1|NA
CASSYGTGYRNTIYF
TGTGCCAGCAGTTACGGGACAGGGTACCGAAACACCATATATTTT
>TRBJ2-5|TRBV7-2|NA|NA
CASSSRQWEAQYF
TGTGCCAGCAGCTCCAGACAGTGGGAGGCCCAGTACTTC
>TRBJ1-1|TRBV7-2|NA|NA
CASSLAWGRGNTEAFF
TGTGCCAGCAGTCTAGCCTGGGGGCGCGGGAACACTGAAGCTTTCTTT
>TRBJ2-7|TRBV29-1|TRBD2|NA
CSVLPLAGATYEQYF
TGCAGCGTCCTACCTCTAGCGGGAGCAACCTACGAGCAGTACTTC
>TRBJ2-3|TRBV10-3|NA|NA
CAISEPGSGTDTQYF
TGTGCCATCAGCGAACCTGGTAGCGGCACAGATACGCAGTATTTT
>TRBJ2-1|TRBV7-2|TRBD2|NA
CASSLDTGGRFF
TGTGCCAGCAGCTTAGACACGGGAGGAAGGTTCTTC
>TRBJ2-3|TRBV7-9|NA|NA
CASSPYQSDTQYF
TGTGCCAGCAGCCCCTATCAATCTGATACGCAGTATTTT
>TRBJ2-3|TRBV30|TRBD2|NA
CASNPGLAGGEQYF
TGTGCCTCAAATCCGGGACTAGCGGGAGGGGAGCAGTATTTT
>TRBJ2-2|TRBV29-1|TRBD2|NA
CSGPLAGGRYAGELFF
TGCAGCGGCCCACTAGCGGGGGGGCGGTACGCCGGGGAGCTGTTTTTT
>TRBJ2-3|TRBV4-2|TRBD2|NA
CASGGSGSTDTQYF
TGTGCCAGCGGAGGTAGCGGGAGCACAGATACGCAGTATTTT
>TRBJ2-3|TRBV19|NA|once
CASSIGGRGGTDTQYF
TGTGCCAGTAGTATCGGGGGACGGGGAGGCACAGATACGCAGTATTTT
>TRBJ2-1|TRBV27|TRBD2|NA
CASSLSLAGDNEQFF
TGTGCCAGCAGTTTATCGCTAGCGGGCGACAATGAGCAGTTCTTC
>TRBJ2-3|TRBV18|NA|NA
CASSPVRTSTDTQYF
TGTGCCAGCTCACCAGTCCGTACTAGCACAGATACGCAGTATTTT